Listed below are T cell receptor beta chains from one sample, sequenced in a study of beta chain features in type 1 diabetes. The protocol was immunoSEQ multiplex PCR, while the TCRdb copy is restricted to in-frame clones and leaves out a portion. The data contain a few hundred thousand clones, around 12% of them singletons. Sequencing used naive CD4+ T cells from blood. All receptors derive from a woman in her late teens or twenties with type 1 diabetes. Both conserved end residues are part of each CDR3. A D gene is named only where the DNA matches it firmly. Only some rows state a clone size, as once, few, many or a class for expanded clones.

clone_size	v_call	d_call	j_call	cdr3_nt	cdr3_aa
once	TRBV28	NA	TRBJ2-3	TGTGCCAGCAGTTCCGCGGGGGCGGTCGGAGATACGCAGTATTTT	CASSSAGAVGDTQYF
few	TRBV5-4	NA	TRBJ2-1	TGTGCCAGCAGCCCACCAAAGACATTGGCGAATGAGCAGTTCTTC	CASSPPKTLANEQFF
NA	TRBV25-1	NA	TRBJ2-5	TGTGCCAGCAGTGACGCGGTGGTTGAGGAGCAGTACTTC	CASSDAVVEEQYF
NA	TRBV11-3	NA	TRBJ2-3	TGTGCCAGCAGCTTAGATCTAACAGAAGAACCTAGCACAGATACGCAGTATTTT	CASSLDLTEEPSTDTQYF
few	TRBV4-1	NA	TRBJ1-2	TGCGCCAGCAGCCAAGATGCCACAGTCGCCTATGGCTACACCTTC	CASSQDATVAYGYTF
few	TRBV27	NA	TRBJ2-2	TGTGCCACCGCGCGGGATGGTTGGACCGGGGAGCTGTTTTTT	CATARDGWTGELFF
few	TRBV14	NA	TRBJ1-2	TGTGCCAGCAGTGAGCGGGCTAACTATGGCTACACCTTC	CASSERANYGYTF
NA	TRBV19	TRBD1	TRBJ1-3	TGTGCCAGTAGCCGTGACAGGGGAGTAACCTCTGGAAACACCATATATTTT	CASSRDRGVTSGNTIYF
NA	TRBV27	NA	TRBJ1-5	TGTGCCAGCAGTGCGGTTGGAGTTCAGCCCCAGCATTTT	CASSAVGVQPQHF
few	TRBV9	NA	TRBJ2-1	TGTGCCAGCAGCGCGCGAAGCTCCTACAATGAGCAGTTCTTC	CASSARSSYNEQFF
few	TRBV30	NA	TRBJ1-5	TGTGCCTGGAGTGTAAAGGGGCTAAGGCAGCCCCAGCATTTT	CAWSVKGLRQPQHF
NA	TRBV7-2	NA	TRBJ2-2	TGTGCCAGCAACCTCCGGCCAGGGAGGACCGGGGAGCTGTTTTTT	CASNLRPGRTGELFF
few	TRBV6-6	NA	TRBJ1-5	TGTGCCAGCAGTTACATCCCGAATCAGCCCCAGCATTTT	CASSYIPNQPQHF
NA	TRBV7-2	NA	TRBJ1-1	TGTGCCAGCAGCTCCAGCGGACGGGTTAAGAACACTGAAGCTTTCTTT	CASSSSGRVKNTEAFF
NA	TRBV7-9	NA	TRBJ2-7	TGTGCCAGCAGCTTAGTTCCAGAGCGAACCGAGCAGTACTTC	CASSLVPERTEQYF
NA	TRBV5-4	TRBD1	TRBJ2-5	TGTGCCAGCAGCAACCGGGACAGGGGAGGTGAGACCCAGTACTTC	CASSNRDRGGETQYF
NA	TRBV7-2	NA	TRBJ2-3	TGTGCCAGCAGCCCATCGACTTTCCCTACGCAGTATTTT	CASSPSTFPTQYF
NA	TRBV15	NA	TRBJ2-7	TGTGCCACCAGCAGAGATTCGTTCCTCTACGAGCAGTACTTC	CATSRDSFLYEQYF
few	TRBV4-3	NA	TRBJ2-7	TGCGCCAGCAGCCAAGGCTGGCAGGGGAGATGGGAGCAGTACTTC	CASSQGWQGRWEQYF
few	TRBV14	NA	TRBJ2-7	TGTGCCAGCAGCCAAGATCGCAGGGCAGGGGACGAGCAGTACTTC	CASSQDRRAGDEQYF